This entry is about one T cell receptor (beta chain). What it binds is not known. Whereas donors were nominally healthy upon sampling, unrecorded immune exposures were probable. The V gene lost 4 bases and the J gene lost 10 bases, with 18 bases spanning the gap. Per the germline V gene, CDR1 is SGDLS and CDR2 is YYNGEE. The CDR3 extends over 14 amino acids. This sample was taken from a study of cytomegalovirus exposure and HLA in healthy donors. Whole-study results and caveats: Trimming of TCR beta V- and J-genes showed a link, identified in a later analysis, to a missense DCLRE1C variant. Later examination showed HLA-associated TCR beta chains had greater clonal expansion than equally common others. Based on reports, TCR beta sequences accurately predicted HLA-A and HLA-B alleles for most subjects.

The PCR ran on 60 Vbeta and 13 Jbeta primers. The method was immunoSEQ multiplex PCR; TCRdb's version includes in-frame clones alone and lacks a portion of them. The sample table sets out approximately 30,000 clones. The sequencing sample was made of PBMCs. This sequence originates from a man between 35 and 55 years old in good health and CMV-seronegative. V and J are TRBV9 and TRBJ2-4; possibly TRBD2 for D (7 bases). CDR3: CASSPGGGVSIQYF. CDR3 coding DNA: TGTGCCAGCAGCCCTGGAGGGGGGGTATCGATTCAGTACTTC.